This T cell receptor beta chain was found in a study of identical twins. TCRdb ran MiXCR on the 5' RACE reads and lists one entry per CDR3 protein. The table records 690,000 or so distinct CDR3 sequences, around 8.3% of them present only once. Overall study findings and caveats: Invariant populations such as MAIT and iNKT cells could partly muddle zero-insertion analyses. Beta out-of-frame sequences showed weaker excess sharing between twins. Models predicted less out-of-frame TCR alpha sharing in monozygotic twins than was found.

A few counts support this clonotype. The antigen is unknown. The CDR3 length is 12 residues. Germline CDR1 is LGHNA and CDR2 is YSLEER. Unmatched junction bases numbered 0, after V lost 3 bases and J lost 4 bases. This same sample was also taken into another study, of yellow fever vaccine responses in identical twins.

The chain joins TRBV4-3 to TRBJ2-7; 7 positions agree with TRBD2. Sample: PBMCs. The sequence was collected from a woman younger than 30 in good health. The CDR3 region is CASSQREYEQYF. The DNA for the CDR3 is TGCGCCAGCAGCCAGCGGGAGTACGAGCAGTACTTC.